A selection of T cell receptor beta chains follows, all from one sample in a study of blood T cell repertoires in COVID-19. Libraries were prepared by immunoSEQ multiplex PCR; TCRdb keeps only in-frame clonotypes and omits some of them. The sample shows approximately 300,000 clones, around 82% of them seen only once. What was sequenced was peripheral blood. The receptors here all came from a human donor with COVID-19, enrolled during active disease. The donor label of this sample is uncertain. CDR3s include the opening cysteine and the closing phenylalanine or tryptophan. D genes are given only for firm matches. Rows may omit the clone size; those that give it use once, few, many or a size class.

J gene | D gene | clone size | V gene | CDR3 DNA | CDR3 protein
TRBJ2-7 | TRBD2 | NA | TRBV6-6 | TGTGCCAGCAGAGAGAGCGGGACTAGAGGCGAGCAGTACTTC | CASRESGTRGEQYF
TRBJ1-1 | NA | NA | TRBV27 | TGTGCCAGCAGTCTAAACAGGAACACTGAAGCTTTCTTT | CASSLNRNTEAFF
TRBJ1-1 | TRBD1 | NA | TRBV5-1 | TGCGCCAGCAGGGACAGGTTGAACACTGAAGCTTTCTTT | CASRDRLNTEAFF
TRBJ2-3 | NA | NA | TRBV7-3 | TGTGCCAGCAGCTCCGGAGGAGTAGCGGTCACAGATACGCAGTATTTT | CASSSGGVAVTDTQYF
TRBJ2-2 | NA | NA | TRBV19 | TGTGCCAGTAGTATTCAGGTTTGGAACACCGGGGAGCTGTTTTTT | CASSIQVWNTGELFF
TRBJ1-2 | NA | NA | TRBV18 | TGTGCCAGCTCACCGGGTAAGCCGGGCTATGGCTACACCTTC | CASSPGKPGYGYTF
TRBJ1-4 | NA | NA | TRBV11-2 | TGTGCCAGCAGCTTAGGGGCGGGAGATGAAAAACTGTTTTTT | CASSLGAGDEKLFF
TRBJ2-7 | NA | NA | TRBV19 | TGTGCCAGTAGTATCGACATCCCCTACGAGCAGTACTTC | CASSIDIPYEQYF
TRBJ2-7 | NA | NA | TRBV6-5 | TGTGCCAGCAGATCACAGGGCTCCTTCTCCTACGAGCAGTACTTC | CASRSQGSFSYEQYF
TRBJ1-4 | NA | NA | TRBV28 | TGTGCCAGCAGTTACCACGAGGGGGAAGGGAATGAAAAACTGTTTTTT | CASSYHEGEGNEKLFF
TRBJ2-3 | TRBD2 | NA | TRBV28 | TGTGCCAGCAGTAGACTAGCGGGAAGCACAGATACGCAGTATTTT | CASSRLAGSTDTQYF
TRBJ1-4 | TRBD1 | NA | TRBV30 | TGTGCCTCAGAAGGACAGGGGGATGAAAAACTGTTTTTT | CASEGQGDEKLFF
TRBJ1-3 | TRBD1 | once | TRBV10-1 | TGCGCCAGGCCGACAGGGAGAGGTGGAAACACCATATATTTT | CARPTGRGGNTIYF
TRBJ2-7 | TRBD1 | NA | TRBV9 | TGTGCCAGCAGCGCCGGGGCGGGTCAGGGGGCTTACGAGCAGTACTTC | CASSAGAGQGAYEQYF
TRBJ1-1 | TRBD1 | once | TRBV10-3 | TGTGCCATGGGGGACAGGTTGAACACTGAAGCTTTCTTT | CAMGDRLNTEAFF
TRBJ1-1 | NA | NA | TRBV6-1 | TGTGCCAGCAGTGAAAGGGGCAGGGTGGGGCGGAACACTGAAGCTTTCTTT | CASSERGRVGRNTEAFF
TRBJ1-5 | NA | few | TRBV5-6 | TGTGCCAGCAGCTTGACTAGGGCGTTCAATCAGCCCCAGCATTTT | CASSLTRAFNQPQHF
TRBJ1-5 | NA | NA | TRBV30 | TGTGCCTGGAGTCTAGGGGCCCATCAGCCCCAGCATTTT | CAWSLGAHQPQHF